This is a list of T cell receptor beta chains from one sample in a study of beta chain features in type 1 diabetes. The data were produced by immunoSEQ multiplex PCR, yet TCRdb's version contains in-frame clones alone and is incomplete. Of about 700,000 clones listed, 13% are singletons. Material for sequencing was naive CD4+ T cells from blood. These receptors were taken from a man in his late teens or twenties with type 1 diabetes. Each CDR3 is given with its conserved first and last residue. Fields, in order: clone size, V gene, CDR3 protein. Size values are once, few and many counts, or a class for expanded clones, and some rows have none.

abundance: .; v_gene: TRBV7-9; CDR3aa: CASSQLRDKTEAFF
abundance: .; v_gene: TRBV9; CDR3aa: CASSVGAAEWNNQPQHF
abundance: few; v_gene: TRBV7-2; CDR3aa: CASSLLAGYPDTQYF
abundance: few; v_gene: TRBV7-2; CDR3aa: CASSLVGSDTQYF
abundance: .; v_gene: TRBV25-1; CDR3aa: CASSHRGTGNTIYF
abundance: .; v_gene: TRBV2; CDR3aa: CASSEAQGATDTQYF
abundance: few; v_gene: TRBV5-6; CDR3aa: CASSLSQAGLYEQYF
abundance: .; v_gene: TRBV7-9; CDR3aa: CASSLTISGNTIYF
abundance: few; v_gene: TRBV30; CDR3aa: CASNRDLLADTQYF
abundance: .; v_gene: TRBV18; CDR3aa: CASSPMETYEQYF
abundance: few; v_gene: TRBV5-1; CDR3aa: CASSQEGETQYF
abundance: few; v_gene: TRBV6-1; CDR3aa: CASSRTGGHTEAFF
abundance: .; v_gene: TRBV15; CDR3aa: CATTNPRPQETQYF
abundance: .; v_gene: TRBV6-5; CDR3aa: CASRMSGNYGYTF
abundance: .; v_gene: TRBV5-1; CDR3aa: CASSPEGTGDRYGYTF
abundance: few; v_gene: TRBV5-1; CDR3aa: CASTLLFGTNNDEQYF
abundance: .; v_gene: TRBV10-2; CDR3aa: CASSGAWDSSYNEQFF
abundance: .; v_gene: TRBV7-9; CDR3aa: CASSLVGQEGKLFF
abundance: .; v_gene: TRBV4-1; CDR3aa: CASSRGRTAANYGYTF
abundance: .; v_gene: TRBV27; CDR3aa: CASSFEGHNSPLHF
abundance: .; v_gene: TRBV7-2; CDR3aa: CASSSTGTSNTEAFF
abundance: .; v_gene: TRBV7-9; CDR3aa: CASSLGSSRISYEQYF
abundance: few; v_gene: TRBV10-2; CDR3aa: CASRGDANQPQHF
abundance: .; v_gene: TRBV9; CDR3aa: CASSVVAGGEAFF
abundance: .; v_gene: TRBV10-3; CDR3aa: CAIAQGLTNNEQFF
abundance: few; v_gene: TRBV7-8; CDR3aa: CASSLPGTETQYF
abundance: .; v_gene: TRBV6-6; CDR3aa: CASTYDPTNTEAFF
abundance: few; v_gene: TRBV29-1; CDR3aa: CSVDRTHNEQFF
abundance: few; v_gene: TRBV7-9; CDR3aa: CASSHKTVNTEAFF
abundance: few; v_gene: TRBV29-1; CDR3aa: CSGGQMNTEAFF
abundance: few; v_gene: TRBV11-2; CDR3aa: CASSITPDTEAFF
abundance: few; v_gene: TRBV27; CDR3aa: CATGKGTGELFF
abundance: few; v_gene: TRBV29-1; CDR3aa: CSVAVTNEKLFF
abundance: .; v_gene: TRBV7-6; CDR3aa: CASSLGGGIDYGYTF
abundance: .; v_gene: TRBV29-1; CDR3aa: CSVPRWEQTETQYF
abundance: few; v_gene: TRBV11-3; CDR3aa: CASSLNQVGQPYEQYF
abundance: few; v_gene: TRBV5-8; CDR3aa: CASSFLQYNSPLHF
abundance: .; v_gene: TRBV19; CDR3aa: CASSIGGYGNYGYTF
abundance: few; v_gene: TRBV7-6; CDR3aa: CASSSDPEDEQYF
abundance: few; v_gene: TRBV7-9; CDR3aa: CASSLRAGAGSELFF
abundance: .; v_gene: TRBV4-2; CDR3aa: CASSQPPSGGTDTQYF
abundance: .; v_gene: TRBV4-1; CDR3aa: CASSQQSNQPQHF
abundance: few; v_gene: TRBV4-1; CDR3aa: CASSQDGAGPREKLFF
abundance: .; v_gene: TRBV6-5; CDR3aa: CASSPGPSSVTQYF
abundance: .; v_gene: TRBV4-2; CDR3aa: CASSPGEGGVGNQPQHF
abundance: .; v_gene: TRBV28; CDR3aa: CASTLTSGGYNEQFF
abundance: .; v_gene: TRBV6-6; CDR3aa: CASSYPSGRDTGELFF
abundance: few; v_gene: TRBV2; CDR3aa: CASRLAGGTDTQYF
abundance: .; v_gene: TRBV19; CDR3aa: CASSIIAGGTDTQYF
abundance: few; v_gene: TRBV25-1; CDR3aa: CASRHVSGNTIYF
abundance: .; v_gene: TRBV30; CDR3aa: CAWGRGNSGNTIYF
abundance: .; v_gene: TRBV6-6; CDR3aa: CASRGQADTEAFF
abundance: few; v_gene: TRBV18; CDR3aa: CASSASGGTDTQYF
abundance: few; v_gene: TRBV4-1; CDR3aa: CASSQDRQGISYEQYF
abundance: few; v_gene: TRBV5-1; CDR3aa: CASSPGQTSNYGYTF
abundance: .; v_gene: TRBV30; CDR3aa: CACPGGTGASYEQYF
abundance: few; v_gene: TRBV6-4; CDR3aa: CASPGTVSNQPQHF